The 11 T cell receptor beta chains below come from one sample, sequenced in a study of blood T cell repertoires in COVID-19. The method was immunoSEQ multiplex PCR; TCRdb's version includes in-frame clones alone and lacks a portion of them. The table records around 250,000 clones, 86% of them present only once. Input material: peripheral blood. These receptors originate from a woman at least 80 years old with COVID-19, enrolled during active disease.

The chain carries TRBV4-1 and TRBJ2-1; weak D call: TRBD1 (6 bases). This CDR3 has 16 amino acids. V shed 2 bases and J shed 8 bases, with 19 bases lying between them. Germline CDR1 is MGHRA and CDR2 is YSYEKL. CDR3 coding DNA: TGCGCCAGCAGCCAATTCTACCGGCAGGGGAAGGATGAGCAGTTCTTC. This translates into CASSQFYRQGKDEQFF.

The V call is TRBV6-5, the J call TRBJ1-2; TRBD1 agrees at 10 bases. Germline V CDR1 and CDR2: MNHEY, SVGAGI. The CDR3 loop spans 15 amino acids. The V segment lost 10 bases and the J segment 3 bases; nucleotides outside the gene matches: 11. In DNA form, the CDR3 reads TGTGCCACGATGGGGGCGGGACAGGGGTACTATGGCTACACCTTC. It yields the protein CATMGAGQGYYGYTF.

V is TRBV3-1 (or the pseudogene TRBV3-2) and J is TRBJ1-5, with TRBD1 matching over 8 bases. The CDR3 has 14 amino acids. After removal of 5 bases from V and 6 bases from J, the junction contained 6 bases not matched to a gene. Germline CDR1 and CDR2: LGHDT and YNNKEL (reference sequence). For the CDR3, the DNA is TGTGCCAGCAGCGCCGGACAGGGCAGTCAGCCCCAGCATTTT. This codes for CASSAGQGSQPQHF.

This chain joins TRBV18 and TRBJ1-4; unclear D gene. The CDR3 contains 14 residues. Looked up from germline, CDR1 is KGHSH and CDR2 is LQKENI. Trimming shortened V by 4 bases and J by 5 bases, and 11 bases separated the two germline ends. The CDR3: CASSRREENEKLFF. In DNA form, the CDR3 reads TGTGCCAGCTCACGACGGGAAGAAAATGAAAAACTGTTTTTT.

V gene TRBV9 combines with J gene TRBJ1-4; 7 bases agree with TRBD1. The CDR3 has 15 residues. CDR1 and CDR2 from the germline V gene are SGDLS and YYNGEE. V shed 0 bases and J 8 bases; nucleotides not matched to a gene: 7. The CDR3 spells CASSVGEGAVEKLFF. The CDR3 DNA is TGTGCCAGCAGCGTAGGCGAGGGGGCGGTGGAAAAACTGTTTTTT.

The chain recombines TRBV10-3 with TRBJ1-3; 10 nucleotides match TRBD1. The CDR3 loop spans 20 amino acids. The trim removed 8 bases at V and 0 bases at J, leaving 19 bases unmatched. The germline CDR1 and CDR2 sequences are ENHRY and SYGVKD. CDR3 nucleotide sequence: TGTGCCATCTCCCTCGGGGGACAGGGGCAAAAAATGTACTCTGGAAACACCATATATTTT. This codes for CAISLGGQGQKMYSGNTIYF.

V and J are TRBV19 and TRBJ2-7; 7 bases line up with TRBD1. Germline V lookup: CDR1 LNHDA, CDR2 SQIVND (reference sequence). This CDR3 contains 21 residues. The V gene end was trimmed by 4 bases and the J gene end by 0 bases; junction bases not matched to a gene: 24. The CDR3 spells CASSTRRLGGEGARSSYEQYF. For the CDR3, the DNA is TGTGCCAGTAGTACTAGGCGTTTAGGTGGAGAGGGGGCGAGGAGCTCCTACGAGCAGTACTTC.

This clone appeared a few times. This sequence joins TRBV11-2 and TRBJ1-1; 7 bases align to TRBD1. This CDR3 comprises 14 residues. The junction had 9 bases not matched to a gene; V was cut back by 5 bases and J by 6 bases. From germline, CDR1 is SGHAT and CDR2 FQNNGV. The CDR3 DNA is TGTGCCAGCAGCCCGGGACAGAGGGTTTCTGAAGCTTTCTTT. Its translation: CASSPGQRVSEAFF.

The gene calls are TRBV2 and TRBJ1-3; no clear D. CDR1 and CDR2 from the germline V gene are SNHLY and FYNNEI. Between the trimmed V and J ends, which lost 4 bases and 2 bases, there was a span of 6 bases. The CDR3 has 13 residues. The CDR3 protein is CASSAVTGNTIYF. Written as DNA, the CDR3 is TGTGCCAGCAGTGCCGTAACTGGAAACACCATATATTTT. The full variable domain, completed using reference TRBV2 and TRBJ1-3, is EPEVTQTPSHQVTQMGQEVILRCVPISNHLYFYWYRQILGQKVEFLVSFYNNEISEKSEIFDDQFSVERPDGSNFTLKIRSTKLEDSAMYFCASSAVTGNTIYFGEGSWLTVV.

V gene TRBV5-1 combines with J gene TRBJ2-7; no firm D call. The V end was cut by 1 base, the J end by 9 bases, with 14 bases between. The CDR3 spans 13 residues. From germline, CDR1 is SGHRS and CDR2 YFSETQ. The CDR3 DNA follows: TGCGCCAGCAGCTTGACTTTTAGCTTTTCGCAGTACTTC. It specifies CASSLTFSFSQYF.

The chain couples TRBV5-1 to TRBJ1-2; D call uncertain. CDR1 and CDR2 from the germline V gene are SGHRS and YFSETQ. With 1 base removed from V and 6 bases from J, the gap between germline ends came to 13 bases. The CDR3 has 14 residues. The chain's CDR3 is CASSLLRGGDGYTF. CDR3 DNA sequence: TGCGCCAGCAGCTTGCTCCGGGGTGGGGATGGCTACACCTTC.